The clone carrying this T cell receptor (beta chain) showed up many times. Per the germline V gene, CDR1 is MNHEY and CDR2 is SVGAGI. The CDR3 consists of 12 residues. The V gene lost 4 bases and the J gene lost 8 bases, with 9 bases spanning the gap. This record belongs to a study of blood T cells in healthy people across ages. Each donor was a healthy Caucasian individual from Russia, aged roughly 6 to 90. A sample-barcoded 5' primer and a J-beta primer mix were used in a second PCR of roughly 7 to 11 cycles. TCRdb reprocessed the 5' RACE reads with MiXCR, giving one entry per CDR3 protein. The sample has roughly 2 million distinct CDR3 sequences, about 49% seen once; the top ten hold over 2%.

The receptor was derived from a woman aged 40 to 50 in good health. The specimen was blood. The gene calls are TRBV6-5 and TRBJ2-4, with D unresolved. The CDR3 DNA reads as TGTGCCAGCAGTTCCCTGGAGCACATTCAGTACTTC. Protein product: CASSSLEHIQYF.